The subject of this entry is one T cell receptor beta chain. This table comes from immunoSEQ multiplex PCR, and its TCRdb copy is limited to in-frame clones, with some not included. The sample contains approximately 200,000 clones, around 83% of which appear only once. This sample was taken from a study of blood T cell repertoires in COVID-19. Study background: The origin of the acute and convalescent COVID-19 samples was the United States, Italy and Spain.

CDR3 length equals 16 residues. Germline loops: CDR1 MNHEY, CDR2 SVGAGI. V shed 0 bases and J shed 3 bases, with 15 bases lying between them. The source is a man between 35 and 55 years old with acute or convalescent COVID-19. V and J are TRBV6-5 and TRBJ2-7, with D possibly TRBD1 on 6 matching bases. The sample comprised peripheral blood. CDR3 in amino acids: CASSYSIMDSSYEQYF. CDR3 bases: TGTGCCAGCAGTTACTCGATCATGGACAGCAGCTACGAGCAGTACTTC.